The 12 T cell receptor beta chains reported below all come from one sample, sequenced in a study of beta chain features in type 1 diabetes. Every isolated RNA sample was fully reverse transcribed, so sequencing captured expressed TCRB transcripts. Sequenced by immunoSEQ multiplex PCR; TCRdb stores in-frame clones only, minus some. The sample includes about 250,000 clones, roughly an eighth of them seen just once. The specimen sequenced was naive CD4+ T cells from blood. The receptors were gathered from a middle-aged woman in good health.

The rearrangement joins TRBV5-1 to TRBJ2-3, with TRBD2 matching over 7 bases. CDR3 length: 14 residues. Looked up from germline, CDR1 is SGHRS and CDR2 is YFSETQ. The V gene end was trimmed by 4 bases and the J gene end by 6 bases; junction bases not matched to a gene: 8. The DNA of the CDR3 is TGCGCCAGCAGCCCCACTGACGGGGGGGATACGCAGTATTTT. This sequence encodes CASSPTDGGDTQYF.

This clone was detected only a few times. The chain joins TRBV27 to TRBJ2-5; 8 bases are shared with TRBD1. The CDR3 has 15 amino acids. Germline trimming cut 5 bases from V and 5 bases from J; bases unmatched to any gene: 10. The germline CDR1 and CDR2 sequences are MNHEY and SMNVEV (reference sequence). The CDR3 loop is CASSPQQGGKETQYF. The CDR3 DNA reads as TGTGCCAGCAGTCCACAACAGGGGGGTAAGGAGACCCAGTACTTC.

The V and J genes are TRBV6-5 and TRBJ1-6; 7 positions match TRBD1. Trimming took 6 bases from V and 9 from J; bases not matched to a gene: 8. This CDR3 has 14 amino acids. CDR1 and CDR2 from the germline V gene are MNHEY and SVGAGI. The CDR3 DNA is TGTGCCAGCAGCTCCACAGGGGAGAGTTCACCCCTCCACTTT. Residues: CASSSTGESSPLHF.

This rearrangement joins TRBV5-1 to TRBJ2-5, with TRBD2 identical over 7 bases. The CDR3 is made up of 15 amino acids. Trimming removed 4 bases from V and 3 bases from J; junction bases left unmatched: 9. Germline lookup yields CDR1 SGHRS and CDR2 YFSETQ. This CDR3 is CASSGARLAEETQYF. CDR3 nucleotides: TGCGCCAGCAGCGGCGCGAGACTAGCAGAAGAGACCCAGTACTTC.

This clone showed up just a few times. This rearrangement joins TRBV29-1 to TRBJ2-3, with 12 positions matching TRBD1. CDR3 length: 17 amino acids. Trimming took 3 bases from V and 2 from J; bases not matched to a gene: 9. Germline CDR1 reads SQVTM; CDR2 reads ANQGSEA. CDR3 nucleotide sequence: TGCAGCGTTGAGGAGGGGACAGGGGGCCCGACCACAGATACGCAGTATTTT. Its translation: CSVEEGTGGPTTDTQYF.

This clone was seen at least ten times. The chain uses TRBV23-1 and TRBJ1-1, with D tentatively TRBD1 (6 bases). TRBV23-1 is an open reading frame whose function is uncertain. CDR3 length equals 15 residues. V was cut by 0 bases and J by 3 bases, with 11 bases left in between. The CDR3 DNA reads TGCGCCAGCAGTCAATCGTTCGGGGGGCACACTGAAGCTTTCTTT. Its translation is CASSQSFGGHTEAFF.

The V call is TRBV6-5, the J call TRBJ2-4; 7 positions agree with TRBD1. This CDR3 comprises 15 residues. The trim removed 5 bases at V and 0 bases at J, leaving 4 bases unmatched. Germline V gene sequence: CDR1 MNHEY, CDR2 SVGAGI. CDR3 amino acids: CASSGTALAKNIQYF. In DNA form, the CDR3 reads TGTGCCAGCAGTGGGACAGCACTAGCCAAAAACATTCAGTACTTC.

This clone was counted a few times. The chain recombines TRBV7-2 with TRBJ2-3, with no clear D. The CDR3 covers 13 residues. Germline CDR1 SGHTA, CDR2 FQGNSA. Trimming took 6 bases from V and 1 from J, leaving 8 bases between them. CDR3 DNA: TGTGCCAGCAGTCGTCGGGGCACAGATACGCAGTATTTT. Protein: CASSRRGTDTQYF.

This clone has more than one count but fewer than ten. The V gene is TRBV19, the J gene TRBJ1-2, with D maybe TRBD1 (6 bases). V was pared by 4 bases and J by 8 bases, with 14 bases between. This CDR3 spans 13 amino acids. Germline V gene data show CDR1 as LNHDA and CDR2 as SQIVND (reference sequence). The CDR3 protein is CASSTLGARGYTF. CDR3 coding DNA: TGTGCCAGTAGTACGCTGGGGGCACGGGGCTACACCTTC.

V usage is TRBV19 and J usage is TRBJ2-1; TRBD1 matches 8 bases. This CDR3 is 18 amino acids long. V lost 3 bases to trimming and J lost 2 bases; unmatched junction nucleotides: 12. CDR1 and CDR2 from the germline V gene are LNHDA and SQIVND (reference sequence). The DNA of the CDR3 is TGTGCCAGTAGTATGTCGTCGACAGGGGCCAGGACCTACAATGAGCAGTTCTTC. Translation gives CASSMSSTGARTYNEQFF. The complete variable domain, with remaining parts taken from reference TRBV19 and TRBJ2-1, reads DGGITQSPKYLFRKEGQNVTLSCEQNLNHDAMYWYRQDPGQGLRLIYYSQIVNDFQKGDIAEGYSVSREKKESFPLTVTSAQKNPTAFYLCASSMSSTGARTYNEQFFGPGTRLTVL.

This clone was counted between two and nine times. The rearrangement joins TRBV5-1 to TRBJ1-2; D perhaps matches TRBD1 (5 bases). The CDR3 is made up of 13 amino acids. Trimming shortened V by 7 bases and J by 6 bases, and 16 bases separated the two germline ends. Germline CDR1 and CDR2: SGHRS and YFSETQ. The CDR3 DNA is TGCGCCAGCCGAGGGGCCGGCGGGGATGGCTACACCTTC. Its protein is CASRGAGGDGYTF.

This clone was found a few times. The V gene is TRBV10-3, the J gene TRBJ2-4, with 12 bases lining up with TRBD2. Germline lookup yields CDR1 ENHRY and CDR2 SYGVKD. V was clipped by 10 bases and J by 13 bases; unmatched bases: 11. This CDR3 is built from 13 residues. The CDR3 DNA reads as TGTGCCACAGCTTCCCTGGGACTAGCGGGCCAGTACTTC. It encodes CATASLGLAGQYF.